What follows describes a single T cell receptor (beta chain). Its specificity is not known. Each donor was nominally healthy when sampled (though unrecorded immune exposures were likely). V lost 2 bases and J lost 4; bases outside the gene matches: 4. The CDR3 loop spans 13 amino acids. Germline CDR1 reads SQVTM; CDR2 reads ANQGSEA. The sample belongs to a study of cytomegalovirus exposure and HLA in healthy donors. Notes on the study in general: Analysis was performed later, and it showed HLA-associated TCR beta chains to be more clonally expanded than equally common others. CMV antigen specificity of a few CMV-associated chains was confirmed in vitro. A missense DCLRE1C variant was associated with V- and J-gene trimming of TCR beta chains in a later analysis, and an independent cohort replicated the association.

The primer mix had 60 Vbeta and 13 Jbeta primers. The repertoire was sequenced with immunoSEQ multiplex PCR; TCRdb's copy has only in-frame clones and lacks some. The sample contains some 96,000 clones, approximately 80% of which appear only once. Material for sequencing was PBMCs. The sequence was obtained from an older woman in good health and CMV-seronegative. The chain uses TRBV29-1 and TRBJ1-1; 7 bases are a match to TRBD1. The CDR3 protein is CSVETGEGTEAFF. The CDR3 nucleotides read TGCAGCGTTGAAACAGGGGAAGGCACTGAAGCTTTCTTT.